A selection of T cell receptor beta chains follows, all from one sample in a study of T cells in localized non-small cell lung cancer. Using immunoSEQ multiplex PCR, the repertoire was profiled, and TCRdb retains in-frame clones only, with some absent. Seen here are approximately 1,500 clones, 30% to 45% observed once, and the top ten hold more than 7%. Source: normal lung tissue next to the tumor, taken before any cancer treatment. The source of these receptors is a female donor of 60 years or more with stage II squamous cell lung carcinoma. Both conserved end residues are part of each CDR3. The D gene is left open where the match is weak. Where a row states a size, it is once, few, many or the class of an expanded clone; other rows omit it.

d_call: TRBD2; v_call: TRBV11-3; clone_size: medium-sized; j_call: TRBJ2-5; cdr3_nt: TGTGCCAGCAGCTTAGATCCCCAAGCGGGACTCCAAGAGACCCAGTACTTC; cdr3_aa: CASSLDPQAGLQETQYF
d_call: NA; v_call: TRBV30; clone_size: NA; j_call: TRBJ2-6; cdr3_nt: TGTGCCTGGAGTTTAGGGGGAGGGGCCAACGTCCTGACTTTC; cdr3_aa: CAWSLGGGANVLTF
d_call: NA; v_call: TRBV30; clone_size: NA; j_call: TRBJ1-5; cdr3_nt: TGTGCCTGGAGTCGAGGTGGGTCGGGGGGGAATCAGCCCCAGCATTTT; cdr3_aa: CAWSRGGSGGNQPQHF
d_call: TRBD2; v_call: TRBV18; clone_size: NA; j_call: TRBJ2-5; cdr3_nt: TGTGCCAGCTCACCACCGGGACTAGCGGGAATCGAAGAGACCCAGTACTTC; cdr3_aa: CASSPPGLAGIEETQYF
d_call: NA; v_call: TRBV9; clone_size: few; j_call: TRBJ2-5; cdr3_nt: TGTGCCAGCAGCGGCGGGTGGGGGCAAGAGACCCAGTACTTC; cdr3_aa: CASSGGWGQETQYF
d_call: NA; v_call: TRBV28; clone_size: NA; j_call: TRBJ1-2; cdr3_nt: TGTGCCAGCAGCCTGTCGGGGGCGCGGGGCTATGGTTACACCTTC; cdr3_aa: CASSLSGARGYGYTF
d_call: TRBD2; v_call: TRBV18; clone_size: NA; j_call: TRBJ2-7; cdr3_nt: TGTGCCAGCTCACCGGGACTAGCCTCCTACGAGCAGTACTTC; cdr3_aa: CASSPGLASYEQYF
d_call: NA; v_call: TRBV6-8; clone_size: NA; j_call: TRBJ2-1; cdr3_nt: TGTGCCATCACCCGTAGTACCTTCAATGAGCAGTTCTTC; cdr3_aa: CAITRSTFNEQFF
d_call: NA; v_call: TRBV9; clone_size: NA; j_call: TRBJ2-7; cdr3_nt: TGTGCCAGCAGCGTAGACTTCCTCTCCTACGAGCAGTACTTC; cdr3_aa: CASSVDFLSYEQYF
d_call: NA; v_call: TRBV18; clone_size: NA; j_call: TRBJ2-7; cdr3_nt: TGTGCCAGCTCACCACCGGGACGGGCGGGGGAGCAGTACTTC; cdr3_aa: CASSPPGRAGEQYF
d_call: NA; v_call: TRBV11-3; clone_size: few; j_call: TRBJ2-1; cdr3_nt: TGTGCCAGCAGCTTAGGGGTAGGCGACAGGGAGCAGTTCTTC; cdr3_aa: CASSLGVGDREQFF
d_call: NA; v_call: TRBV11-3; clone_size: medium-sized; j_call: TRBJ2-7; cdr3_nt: TGTGCCAGCAGCTTCTCCACCCGGGGCCGCGAGGAGCAGTACTTC; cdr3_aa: CASSFSTRGREEQYF
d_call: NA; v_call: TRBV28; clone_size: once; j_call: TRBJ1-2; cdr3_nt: TGTGCCAGCAGTTCCCCCGGGGGATATCACTATGGCTACACCTTC; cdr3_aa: CASSSPGGYHYGYTF
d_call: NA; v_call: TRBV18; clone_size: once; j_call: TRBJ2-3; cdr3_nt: TGTGCCAGCTCCGGAGCCACGGCCGTTGCCCCAGATACGCAGTATTTT; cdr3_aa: CASSGATAVAPDTQYF
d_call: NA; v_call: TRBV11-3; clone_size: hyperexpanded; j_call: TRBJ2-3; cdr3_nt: TGTGCCAGCAGCTCGGGGACTCCTGGAACAGATACGCAGTATTTT; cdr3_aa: CASSSGTPGTDTQYF
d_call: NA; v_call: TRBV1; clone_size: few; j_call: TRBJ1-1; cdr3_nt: TGCGCCAGCAGCCAAGTTGTATGGGAGAGCACTGAAGCTTTCTTT; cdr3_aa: CASSQVVWESTEAFF
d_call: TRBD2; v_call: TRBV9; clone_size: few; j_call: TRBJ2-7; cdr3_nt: TGTGCCAGCAGCGCGACTAGCTACCACGAGCAGTACTTC; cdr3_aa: CASSATSYHEQYF
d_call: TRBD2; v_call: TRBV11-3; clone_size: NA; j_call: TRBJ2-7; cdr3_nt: TGTGCCAGCAGCTTGGCTTCTAGCGGGGACGAGCAGTACTTC; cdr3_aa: CASSLASSGDEQYF
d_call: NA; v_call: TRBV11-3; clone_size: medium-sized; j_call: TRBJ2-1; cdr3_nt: TGTGCCAGCAGCTTGGGTGGGGAGCTCAATGAGCAGTTCTTC; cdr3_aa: CASSLGGELNEQFF
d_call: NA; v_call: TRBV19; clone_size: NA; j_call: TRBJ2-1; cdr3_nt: TGTGCCAGTAGTATCGGCTTGACCGAAGGGGAGCAGTTCTTC; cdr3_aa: CASSIGLTEGEQFF
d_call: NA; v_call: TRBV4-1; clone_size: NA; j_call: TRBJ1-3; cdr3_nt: TGCGCCAGCAGCCAAGTGCCGGGGGGTGTCCGAAACACCATATATTTT; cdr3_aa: CASSQVPGGVRNTIYF
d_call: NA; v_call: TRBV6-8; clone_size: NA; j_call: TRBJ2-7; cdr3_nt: TGTGCCAGCACCAGGGGGGCGGCATCCTACGAGCAGTACTTC; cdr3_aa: CASTRGAASYEQYF